The clone carrying this T cell receptor beta chain was recorded a few times. As yet, its antigen is unknown. This CDR3 is 13 amino acids long. V lost 3 bases and J 7 bases, leaving 10 bases between the germline ends. Germline CDR1 is SGHAT and CDR2 is FQNNGV. The sample originates from a study of blood T cells in healthy people across ages. For the study at large: About one barcoded beta molecule per two T cells was the capture yield of template switching. General study points: When one million T cells were used, diversity estimates were thought to be underestimates.

Primers used in a second PCR of roughly 6 to 11 cycles were a sample-barcoded 5' primer and a J-beta primer mix. Every molecule of cDNA carried a tag from a template-switch adaptor with 12 random nucleotides. TCRdb analysed the 5' RACE reads with MiXCR anew, one entry per CDR3 protein. The top ten clones hold roughly 8.2% of a sample with around 1.7 million distinct CDR3 sequences, 28% of them seen once. Material: blood. The chain joins TRBV11-2 to TRBJ2-1; D unclear. This receptor was identified in a woman aged 25 to 39 in good health. The CDR3 bases are TGTGCCAGCAGCTTTTTTCAGCTGAATGAGCAGTTCTTC. The encoded protein is CASSFFQLNEQFF.